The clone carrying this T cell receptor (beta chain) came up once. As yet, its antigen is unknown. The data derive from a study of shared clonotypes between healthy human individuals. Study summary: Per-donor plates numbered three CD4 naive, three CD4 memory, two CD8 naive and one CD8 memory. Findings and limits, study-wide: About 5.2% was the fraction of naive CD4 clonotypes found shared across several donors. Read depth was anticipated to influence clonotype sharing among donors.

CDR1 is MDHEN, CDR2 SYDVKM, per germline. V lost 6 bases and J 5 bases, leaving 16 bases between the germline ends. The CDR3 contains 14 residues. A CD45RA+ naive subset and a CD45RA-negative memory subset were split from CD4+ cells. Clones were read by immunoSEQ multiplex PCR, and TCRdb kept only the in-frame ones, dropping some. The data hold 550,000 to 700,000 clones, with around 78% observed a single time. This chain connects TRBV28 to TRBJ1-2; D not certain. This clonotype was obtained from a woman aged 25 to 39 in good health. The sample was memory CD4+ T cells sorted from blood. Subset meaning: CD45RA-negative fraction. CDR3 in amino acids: CASREGNHAYGYTF. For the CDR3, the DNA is TGTGCCAGCAGGGAGGGAAATCATGCTTATGGCTACACCTTC.